Given below is one TCR beta chain in context. This specimen comes from a study of blood T cell repertoires in COVID-19. About the research overall: Researchers got acute and convalescent COVID-19 samples from the United States, Italy and Spain. T cells, B-cell-depleted T cells, or PBMCs supplied cDNA or gDNA.

CDR1 and CDR2 from the germline V gene are SGHRS and YFSETQ. Trimming took 0 bases from V and 7 from J, leaving 8 bases between them. This CDR3 contains 14 residues. In the original analysis: Amplification of reference gene primers provided the estimated nucleated cell counts. Assay used: immunoSEQ multiplex PCR; TCRdb lists only in-frame clones, some missing. That table furnishes V, J and clone size, whereas the DNA furnished D and trimming. This sample has about 140,000 clones; roughly 80% occur once, and the top ten carry approximately 3.6%. The receptor's source is a man aged 65 to 85 who had recovered from COVID-19. Sequenced sample: peripheral blood. The gene calls are TRBV5-1 and TRBJ1-6; D gene ambiguous. CDR3 nucleotide sequence: TGCGCCAGCAGCTTGGGTCCCGAGAATTCACCCCTCCACTTT. It yields the protein CASSLGPENSPLHF. The variable domain in full, completed from reference TRBV5-1 and TRBJ1-6, reads KAGVTQTPRYLIKTRGQQVTLSCSPISGHRSVSWYQQTPGQGLQFLFEYFSETQRNKGNFPGRFSGRQFSNSRSEMNVSTLELGDSALYLCASSLGPENSPLHFGNGTRLTVT.